This T cell receptor beta chain was obtained from a study of blood T cell repertoires in COVID-19 (dated by TCRdb to the early 2020s). Background for the entire study: The collaborator samples originated in the United States, Italy and Spain and spanned the acute and convalescent phases of COVID-19. The prospective study material was composed of cDNA or gDNA derived from T cells, B-cell-depleted T cells, or PBMCs. Subjects who had been exposed to COVID-19, were actively infected with it, or had recovered from it provided the deeply sampled blood TCRbeta repertoires that made up the dataset. A freely available public database, intended as a resource for researchers studying the immune response to SARS-CoV-2, is where the repertoires were released. Samples were obtained from the ongoing ImmuneRACE study (first 160 participants) and from approximately 1,200 subjects provided by 6 global collaborators. The sample metadata nearly always contained a de-identified subject ID, COVID-19 status, age in years and sex. Where available, HLA class I and class II types were obtained from metadata supplied by the sample provider rather than from assay-based typing.

TCRbeta CDR3 regions were amplified from genomic DNA using the immunoSEQ Assay, a bias-controlled multiplex PCR. The original methods were these. The number of nucleated cells in each sample was estimated by amplification of reference gene primers within the assay. To quantify the absolute abundance of each unique TCRbeta CDR3 rearrangement, sequence reads were collapsed and filtered. Productive Simpson clonality was computed per sample as the square root of Simpson's diversity index over productive rearrangements. This immuneACCESS table, as held by TCRdb, lists in-frame sequences with V and J called but not all clones. Of the missing ones, under half trace to an unresolved V gene in checked studies; the others have no known cause. From that table come the V and J calls and clone size; the DNA was used to work out D and trimming. A total of some 300,000 clones appear in this sample, around 86% of them only once. Clones ranked in the top ten supply 1.5% to 2% of the sample.

Participants in the prospective study were enrolled through a virtual design, were aged roughly 18 to 100 years, and lived in approximately 24 United States geographic areas. In the prospective study, cohorts were assigned on the basis of participant-reported clinical history obtained from a screening survey and a study questionnaire. Recovered participants in ImmuneRACE Cohort 3 were defined by two consecutive negative NP/OP PCR tests, clearance by a healthcare professional, or resolution of symptoms. Mobile phlebotomists in the prospective study collected whole blood, serum and a nasopharyngeal or oropharyngeal swab from every participant. Additional blood draws and questionnaires over an approximately two-month period could optionally be provided by prospective study participants. Before DNA extraction, blood samples from the prospective study were shipped at room temperature or frozen. Overall results and qualifications from the work: How much clinical and demographic metadata was included differed by source and by participant, and the metadata was provided uncurated.

About this clone: This clone's antigen is unknown. Base qualities are not provided; no much larger clone lies one nucleotide away.

Sequenced sample: PBMCs or T cells enriched from blood (not recorded which). This clonotype originated in a middle-aged woman who had recovered from COVID-19.

CDR3 sequence: CATSDTRSGGGELFF. In nucleotide form, the sequence is TGTGCCACCAGTGACACACGCTCCGGGGGCGGGGAGCTGTTTTTT. The chain joins TRBV24-1 to TRBJ2-2; the D gene is perhaps TRBD2, on 6 matching bases. V is cut by 4 bases and J by 7 bases, and the space between the germline ends is 15 bases. The CDR3 spans 15 residues, from the cysteine through the phenylalanine. Left in the record is the CDR3 DNA by itself, 45 bases read in frame from the first base. Reading the germline V gene gives CDR1 KGHDR and CDR2 SFDVKD.